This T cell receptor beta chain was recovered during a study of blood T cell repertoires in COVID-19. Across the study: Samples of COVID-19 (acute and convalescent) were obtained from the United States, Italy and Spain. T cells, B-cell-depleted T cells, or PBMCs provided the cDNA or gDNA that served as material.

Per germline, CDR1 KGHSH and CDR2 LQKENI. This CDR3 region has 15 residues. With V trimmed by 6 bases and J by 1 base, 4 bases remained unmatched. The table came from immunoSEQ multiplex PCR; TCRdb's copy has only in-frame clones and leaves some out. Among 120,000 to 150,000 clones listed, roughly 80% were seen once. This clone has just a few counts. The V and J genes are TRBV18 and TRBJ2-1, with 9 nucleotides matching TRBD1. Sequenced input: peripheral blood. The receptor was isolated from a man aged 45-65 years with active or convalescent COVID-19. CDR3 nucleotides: TGTGCCAGCTCGCCCGGGACAGGGTCCTACAATGAGCAGTTCTTC. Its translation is CASSPGTGSYNEQFF.